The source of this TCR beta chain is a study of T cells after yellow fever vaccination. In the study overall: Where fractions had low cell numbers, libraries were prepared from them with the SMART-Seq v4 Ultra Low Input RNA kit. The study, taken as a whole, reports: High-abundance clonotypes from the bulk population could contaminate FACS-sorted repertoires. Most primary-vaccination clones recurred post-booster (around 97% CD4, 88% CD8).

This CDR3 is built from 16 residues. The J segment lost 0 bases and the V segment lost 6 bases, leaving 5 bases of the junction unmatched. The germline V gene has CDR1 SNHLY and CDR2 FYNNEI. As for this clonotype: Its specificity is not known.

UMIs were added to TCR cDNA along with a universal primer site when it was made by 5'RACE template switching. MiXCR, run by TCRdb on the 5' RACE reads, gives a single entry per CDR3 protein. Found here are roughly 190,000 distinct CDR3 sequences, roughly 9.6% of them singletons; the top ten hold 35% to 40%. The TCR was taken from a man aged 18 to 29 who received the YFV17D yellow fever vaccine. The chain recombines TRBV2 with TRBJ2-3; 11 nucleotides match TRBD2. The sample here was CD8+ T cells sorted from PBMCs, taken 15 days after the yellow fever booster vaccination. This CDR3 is CASRELAGGSTDTQYF. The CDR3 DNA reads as TGTGCCAGCAGGGAGTTAGCGGGGGGGAGCACAGATACGCAGTATTTT. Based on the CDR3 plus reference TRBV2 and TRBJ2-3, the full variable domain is EPEVTQTPSHQVTQMGQEVILRCVPISNHLYFYWYRQILGQKVEFLVSFYNNEISEKSEIFDDQFSVERPDGSNFTLKIRSTKLEDSAMYFCASRELAGGSTDTQYFGPGTRLTVL.